This record covers a single T cell receptor (beta chain). What it binds is not known. Germline V lookup: CDR1 SGHRS, CDR2 YFSETQ. The V gene end was trimmed by 4 bases and the J gene end by 0 bases; junction bases not matched to a gene: 5. The CDR3 has 17 amino acids. Pooled together were second doses at about 4 or about 12 weeks. Repertoires were generated with immunoSEQ multiplex PCR, while TCRdb's copy carries only in-frame clones and drops some. The repertoire holds approximately 96,000 clones, with about 86% as singletons. The data were taken from a study of T cell responses to AZD1222 COVID-19 vaccine. General study findings and limits: Across the whole spike, CD4 TCRs peaked at regions 160-218 and 743-854.

Here the sequenced sample was peripheral blood, taken 28 days after the second AZD1222 dose. The sequence was obtained from an adult who received the AZD1222 COVID-19 vaccine. The J gene is TRBJ2-6, the V gene TRBV5-1, with 9 nucleotides matching TRBD1. Here the CDR3 reads CASSPLTGGSGANVLTF. The CDR3, as DNA: TGCGCCAGCAGCCCGTTGACAGGGGGCTCTGGGGCCAACGTCCTGACTTTC.